This TCR beta chain is drawn from a study of T cell repertoires in ileal Crohn's disease. Assay used: immunoSEQ multiplex PCR; TCRdb lists only in-frame clones, some missing. The data show around 17,000 clones, more than 55% seen once. Trimming cost V 7 bases and J 3 bases, with 16 bases left between them. The CDR3 has 14 amino acids. The germline V gene encodes CDR1 SQVTM and CDR2 ANQGSEA. The chain combines TRBV29-1 with TRBJ2-1; D is perhaps TRBD1 (6 bases). Sequencing used ileal tissue. The source of this sequence is an adult with Crohn's disease. CDR3 loop: CSAQQGPYYNEQFF. For the CDR3, the DNA is TGCAGCGCACAACAGGGTCCGTACTACAATGAGCAGTTCTTC.